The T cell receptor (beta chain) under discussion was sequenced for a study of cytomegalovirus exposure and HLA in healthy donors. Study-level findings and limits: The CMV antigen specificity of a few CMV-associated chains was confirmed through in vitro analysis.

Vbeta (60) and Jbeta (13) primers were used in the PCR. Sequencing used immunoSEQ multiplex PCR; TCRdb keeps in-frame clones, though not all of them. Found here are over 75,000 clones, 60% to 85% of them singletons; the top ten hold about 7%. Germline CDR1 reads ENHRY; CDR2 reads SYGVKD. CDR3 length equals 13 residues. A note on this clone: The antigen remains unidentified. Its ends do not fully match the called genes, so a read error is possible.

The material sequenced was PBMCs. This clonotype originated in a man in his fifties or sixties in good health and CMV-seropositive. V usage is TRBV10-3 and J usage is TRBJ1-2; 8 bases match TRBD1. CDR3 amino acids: CAIRDRANYGYPF. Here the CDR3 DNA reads TGTGCCATCAGGGACAGGGCTAACTATGGCTACCCCTTC.